One TCR beta chain is described in this entry. This specimen belongs to a study of blood T cell repertoires in COVID-19. In the study overall: Samples taken during acute and convalescent COVID-19 were collected in the United States, Italy and Spain.

Recruits, aged about 18 to 100 years, lived in roughly 22 US areas. Two negative PCRs, clearance, or symptom resolution had been documented for recovered Cohort 3 donors. Per the authors' pipeline: How many nucleated cells were present was estimated from reference gene primer amplification. Profiling relied on immunoSEQ multiplex PCR, and the TCRdb table lists in-frame clones only, not all of them. V and J calls and clone size are those listed in that table; D and trimming were worked out from the DNA. The table shows around 290,000 clones, with around nine tenths occurring only once. The CDR3 runs 15 residues. The germline gives CDR1 SGHDT, CDR2 YYEEEE. Deletions cut 4 bases from V and 13 bases from J, with 21 bases between.

The rearrangement joins TRBV5-6 to TRBJ1-6; D is possibly TRBD1 (6 bases). The TCR originated in a woman in her thirties or forties who had recovered from COVID-19. Source material: PBMCs or T cells enriched from blood (not recorded which). CDR3 sequence reads: CASSRRQASRVPLHF. The CDR3 DNA is TGTGCCAGCAGCCGAAGACAGGCCTCCAGGGTTCCCCTCCACTTT.